Listed here is a single T cell receptor (beta chain). The data originate from a study of blood T cell repertoires in COVID-19. Study details: The United States, Italy and Spain were the sources of the acute and convalescent COVID-19 samples. T cells, B-cell-depleted T cells, or PBMCs provided the cDNA or gDNA that served as material.

Authors' methods: Nucleated cell number was recorded as an estimate derived from reference gene primer amplification. Measured with immunoSEQ multiplex PCR; TCRdb has only the in-frame clones, and not every one. V and J calls and clone size follow that table, whereas D and trimming were derived from the DNA. This sample yields roughly 87,000 clones, of which around 86% are seen a single time; around 7.3% belongs to the top ten. This CDR3 spans 15 amino acids. V was shortened by 6 bases and J by 2 bases, with 17 bases between the two germline ends. The germline V gene encodes CDR1 MDHEN and CDR2 SYDVKM.

V gene TRBV28 combines with J gene TRBJ2-7, with D maybe TRBD2 (5 bases). Specimen: peripheral blood. The TCR comes from a man in his forties or fifties with active COVID-19. The CDR3 coding sequence is TGTGCCAGCAGCCCACGGGGAACGCGCGCCTACGAGCAGTACTTC. The encoded protein is CASSPRGTRAYEQYF. Full variable domain (outside the CDR3, taken from reference TRBV28 and TRBJ2-7): DVKVTQSSRYLVKRTGEKVFLECVQDMDHENMFWYRQDPGLGLRLIYFSYDVKMKEKGDIPEGYSVSREKKERFSLILESASTNQTSMYLCASSPRGTRAYEQYFGPGTRLTVT.